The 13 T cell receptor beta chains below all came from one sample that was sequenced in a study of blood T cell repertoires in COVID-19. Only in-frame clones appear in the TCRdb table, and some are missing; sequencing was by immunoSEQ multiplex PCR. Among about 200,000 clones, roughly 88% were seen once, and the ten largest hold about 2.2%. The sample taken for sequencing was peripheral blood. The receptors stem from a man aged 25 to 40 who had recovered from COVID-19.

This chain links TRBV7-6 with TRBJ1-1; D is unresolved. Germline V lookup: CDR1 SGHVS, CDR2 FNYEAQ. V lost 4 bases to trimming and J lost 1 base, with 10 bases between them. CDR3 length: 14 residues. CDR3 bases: TGTGCCAGCAGCTCGAGGGAAGCGAACACTGAAGCTTTCTTT. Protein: CASSSREANTEAFF. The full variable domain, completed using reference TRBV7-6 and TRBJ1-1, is GAGVSQSPRYKVTKRGQDVALRCDPISGHVSLYWYRQALGQGPEFLTYFNYEAQQDKSGLPNDRFSAERPEGSISTLTIQRTEQRDSAMYRCASSSREANTEAFFGQGTRLTVV.

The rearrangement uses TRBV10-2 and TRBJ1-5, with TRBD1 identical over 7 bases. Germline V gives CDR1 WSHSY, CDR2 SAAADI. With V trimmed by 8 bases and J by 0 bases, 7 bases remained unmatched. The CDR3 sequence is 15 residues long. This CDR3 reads CASVLRGLSNQPQHF. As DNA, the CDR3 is TGCGCCAGCGTTTTAAGGGGGCTTAGCAATCAGCCCCAGCATTTT.

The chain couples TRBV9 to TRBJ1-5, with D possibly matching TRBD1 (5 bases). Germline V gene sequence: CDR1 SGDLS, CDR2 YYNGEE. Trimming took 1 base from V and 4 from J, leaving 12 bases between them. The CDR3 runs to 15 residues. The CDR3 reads CASSVFDSPNQPQHF. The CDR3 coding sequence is TGTGCCAGCAGCGTATTTGACAGTCCAAATCAGCCCCAGCATTTT. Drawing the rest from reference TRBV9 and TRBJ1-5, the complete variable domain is DSGVTQTPKHLITATGQRVTLRCSPRSGDLSVYWYQQSLDQGLQFLIQYYNGEERAKGNILERFSAQQFPDLHSELNLSSLELGDSALYFCASSVFDSPNQPQHFGDGTRLSIL.

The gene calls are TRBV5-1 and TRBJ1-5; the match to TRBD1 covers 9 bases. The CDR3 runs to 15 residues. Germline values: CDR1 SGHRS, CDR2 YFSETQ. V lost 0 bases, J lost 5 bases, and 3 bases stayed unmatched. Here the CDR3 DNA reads TGCGCCAGCAGCTTGGGGACAGGGGATTATCAGCCCCAGCATTTT. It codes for CASSLGTGDYQPQHF.

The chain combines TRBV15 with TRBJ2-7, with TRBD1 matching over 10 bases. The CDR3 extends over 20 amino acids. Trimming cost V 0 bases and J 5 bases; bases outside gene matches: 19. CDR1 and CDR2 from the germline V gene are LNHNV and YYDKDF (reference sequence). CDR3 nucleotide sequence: TGTGCCACCAGCAGAGATCGTAGCCGGGACAGGGGACGCCGGGTCGACGAGCAGTACTTC. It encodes CATSRDRSRDRGRRVDEQYF.

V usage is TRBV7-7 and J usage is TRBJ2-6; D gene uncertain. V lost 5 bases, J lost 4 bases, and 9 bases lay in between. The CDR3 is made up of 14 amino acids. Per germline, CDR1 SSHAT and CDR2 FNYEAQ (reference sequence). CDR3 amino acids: CASSPRPGANVLTF. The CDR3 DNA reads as TGTGCCAGCAGCCCGCGCCCGGGGGCCAACGTCCTGACTTTC.

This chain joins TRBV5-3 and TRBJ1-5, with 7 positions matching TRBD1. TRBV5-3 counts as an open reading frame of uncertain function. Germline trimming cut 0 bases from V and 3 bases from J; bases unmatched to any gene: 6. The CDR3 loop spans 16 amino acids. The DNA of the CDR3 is TGTGCCAGAAGCTTGGTTTGGGACAGCCACAATCAGCCCCAGCATTTT. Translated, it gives CARSLVWDSHNQPQHF.

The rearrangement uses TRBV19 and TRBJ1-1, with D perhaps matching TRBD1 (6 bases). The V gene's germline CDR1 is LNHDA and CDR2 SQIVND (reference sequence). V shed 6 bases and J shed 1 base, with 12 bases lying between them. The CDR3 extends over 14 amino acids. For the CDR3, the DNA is TGTGCCAGTAGACCCGGGACACCGAACACTGAAGCTTTCTTT. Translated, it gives CASRPGTPNTEAFF. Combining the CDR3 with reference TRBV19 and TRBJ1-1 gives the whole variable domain DGGITQSPKYLFRKEGQNVTLSCEQNLNHDAMYWYRQDPGQGLRLIYYSQIVNDFQKGDIAEGYSVSREKKESFPLTVTSAQKNPTAFYLCASRPGTPNTEAFFGQGTRLTVV.

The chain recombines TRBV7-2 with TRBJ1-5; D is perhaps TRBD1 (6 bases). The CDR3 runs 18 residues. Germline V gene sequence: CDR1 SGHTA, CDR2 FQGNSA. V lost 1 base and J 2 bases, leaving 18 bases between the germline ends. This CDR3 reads CASSLDRERYMGNQPQHF. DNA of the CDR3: TGTGCCAGCAGCTTAGACAGGGAAAGATATATGGGCAATCAGCCCCAGCATTTT. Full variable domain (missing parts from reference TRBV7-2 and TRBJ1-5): GAGVSQSPSNKVTEKGKDVELRCDPISGHTALYWYRQSLGQGLEFLIYFQGNSAPDKSGLPSDRFSAERTGGSVSTLTIQRTQQEDSAVYLCASSLDRERYMGNQPQHFGDGTRLSIL.

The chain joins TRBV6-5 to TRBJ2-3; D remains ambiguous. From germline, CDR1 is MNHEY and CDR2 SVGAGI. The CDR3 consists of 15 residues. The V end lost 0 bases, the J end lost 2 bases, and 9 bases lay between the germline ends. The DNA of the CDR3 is TGTGCCAGCAGTTACTCAACGGTTATCACAGATACGCAGTATTTT. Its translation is CASSYSTVITDTQYF.

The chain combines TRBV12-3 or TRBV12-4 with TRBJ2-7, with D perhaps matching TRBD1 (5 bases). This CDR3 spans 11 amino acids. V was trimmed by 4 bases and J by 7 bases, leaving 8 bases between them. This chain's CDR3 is CASSSGYEQYF. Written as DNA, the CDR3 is TGTGCCAGCAGTTCAGGGTATGAGCAGTACTTC.

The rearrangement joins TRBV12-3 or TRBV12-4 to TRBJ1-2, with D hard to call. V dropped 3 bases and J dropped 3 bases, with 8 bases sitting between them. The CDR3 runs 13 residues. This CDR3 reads CASSLQNYYGYTF. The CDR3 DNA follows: TGTGCCAGCAGTTTGCAGAATTACTATGGCTACACCTTC.

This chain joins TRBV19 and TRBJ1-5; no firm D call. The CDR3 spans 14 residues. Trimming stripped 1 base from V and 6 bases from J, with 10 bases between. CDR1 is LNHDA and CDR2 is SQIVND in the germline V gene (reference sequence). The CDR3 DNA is TGTGCCAGTAGTATAGTGGAGGTAGGTCAGCCCCAGCATTTT. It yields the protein CASSIVEVGQPQHF.